Presented here are 14 T cell receptor beta chains from one specimen sequenced in a study of cytotoxic CD8 clonotypes in ibrutinib-treated CLL. The data were produced by immunoSEQ multiplex PCR, yet TCRdb's version contains in-frame clones alone and is incomplete. Of approximately 350,000 clones detected, roughly 67% appear once; the ten largest clones hold just under 6.5%. The sequencing here drew on PBMCs, taken after 36 months of ibrutinib treatment. The receptors were sampled from a human donor with chronic lymphocytic leukemia.

The chain links TRBV5-6 to TRBJ1-4, with unresolved D. Per germline, CDR1 SGHDT and CDR2 YYEEEE. CDR3 length: 17 residues. Trimming pared 3 bases from V and 13 bases from J, leaving 28 bases between. CDR3 region: CASSSKPYSNRDGRLFF. The CDR3 DNA follows: TGTGCCAGCAGCTCCAAACCCTACAGTAACCGCGATGGAAGACTGTTTTTT.

The chain joins TRBV2 to TRBJ1-5; D not resolved. V was clipped by 5 bases and J by 4 bases, with 12 bases between them. The germline V gene has CDR1 SNHLY and CDR2 FYNNEI. The length of the CDR3 is 14 residues. The CDR3 nucleotides read TGTGCCAGCAGTTTGGCCCATTTTAATCAGCCCCAGCATTTT. Protein product: CASSLAHFNQPQHF.

This chain uses TRBV11-2 with TRBJ1-6; a weak D match, TRBD1 (5 bases). Trimming took off 5 bases at V and 7 bases at J, with 21 bases between the two ends. The CDR3 sequence is 17 residues long. Germline values: CDR1 SGHAT, CDR2 FQNNGV. This CDR3 is CASSHLGPQYTNSPLHF. For the CDR3, the DNA is TGTGCCAGCAGCCATCTGGGACCGCAATACACCAATTCACCCCTCCACTTT.

This clone has only a few counts. V gene TRBV18 combines with J gene TRBJ2-7, with 10 bases identical to TRBD2. Germline-derived CDR1 and CDR2 are KGHSH and LQKENI. The CDR3 runs 16 residues. With V trimmed by 0 bases and J by 7 bases, 9 bases remained unmatched. This CDR3 reads CASSPPVGLASGEQYF. The CDR3 DNA reads as TGTGCCAGCTCACCACCGGTGGGACTAGCGTCCGGAGAGCAGTACTTC.

The chain is built from TRBV4-3 and TRBJ2-5, with 7 bases matching TRBD2. J lost 2 bases, V lost 0 bases, and 12 bases had no gene match. Germline-derived CDR1 and CDR2 are LGHNA and YSLEER. This CDR3 is 18 amino acids long. This CDR3 reads CASSQEVVRFGGQETQYF. The DNA of the CDR3 is TGCGCCAGCAGCCAAGAAGTGGTGCGGTTCGGGGGGCAAGAGACCCAGTACTTC.

This clone has only a few counts. The genes are TRBV27 and TRBJ2-7; possible D gene TRBD1, 5 bases. V was cut by 3 bases and J by 1 base, with 10 bases left in between. Looked up from germline, CDR1 is MNHEY and CDR2 is SMNVEV (reference sequence). This CDR3 contains 14 residues. CDR3: CASSFTRESYEQYF. The CDR3 nucleotides read TGTGCCAGCAGTTTTACCAGGGAATCCTACGAGCAGTACTTC.

This clone has more than one count but fewer than ten. The chain joins TRBV5-3 to TRBJ1-1; D call uncertain. TRBV5-3 falls under the ORF class, with uncertain function. The CDR3 sequence is 14 residues long. Trimming shortened V by 4 bases and J by 1 base, and 11 bases separated the two germline ends. CDR3: CARSLPEGNTEAFF. CDR3 nucleotides: TGTGCCAGAAGCCTGCCCGAGGGGAACACTGAAGCTTTCTTT.

The gene calls are TRBV5-4 and TRBJ2-7; TRBD1 aligns across 7 bases. The CDR3 sequence is 15 residues long. Germline V gene sequence: CDR1 SGHNT, CDR2 YYREEE (reference sequence). Losses at the gene ends were 4 bases for V and 2 bases for J; bases not matched to a gene: 9. In DNA form, the CDR3 reads TGTGCCAGCAGCCTCGGACCGGGACAGACCTACGAGCAGTACTTC. Translation: CASSLGPGQTYEQYF.

The J gene is TRBJ1-1, the V gene TRBV11-2; D is ambiguous. The germline V gene encodes CDR1 SGHAT and CDR2 FQNNGV. V dropped 6 bases and J dropped 6 bases, with 14 bases sitting between them. The CDR3 runs to 13 residues. DNA of the CDR3: TGTGCCAGCAGATACAGTAGTCAGTCTGAAGCTTTCTTT. The encoded protein is CASRYSSQSEAFF.

The chain is built from TRBV6-5 and TRBJ2-1; weak D call: TRBD2 (6 bases). This CDR3 spans 14 amino acids. Trimming cost V 4 bases and J 8 bases, with 15 bases left between them. CDR1 MNHEY and CDR2 SVGAGI come from the germline V gene. This CDR3 reads CASSSGLMVHEQFF. The DNA for the CDR3 is TGTGCCAGCAGTTCGGGACTTATGGTCCATGAGCAGTTCTTC.

The chain links TRBV27 to TRBJ2-3; 9 bases line up with TRBD2. The germline gives CDR1 MNHEY, CDR2 SMNVEV (reference sequence). The CDR3 runs 16 residues. After removal of 7 bases from V and 5 bases from J, the junction contained 13 bases not matched to a gene. The DNA for the CDR3 is TGTGCCAGCAACCCTCCCGGGGTAGCGGGAGTAGATACGCAGTATTTT. Translated, it gives CASNPPGVAGVDTQYF.

This chain links TRBV10-3 with TRBJ1-1, with D perhaps matching TRBD1 (5 bases). The CDR3 contains 16 residues. V was shortened by 11 bases and J by 0 bases, with 22 bases between the two germline ends. In germline, CDR1 is ENHRY, CDR2 SYGVKD. This CDR3 is CAAGGGDFSMNTEAFF. DNA for the CDR3: TGTGCCGCCGGGGGTGGGGACTTCTCCATGAACACTGAAGCTTTCTTT.

The rearrangement joins TRBV19 to TRBJ2-5; unclear D gene. The CDR3 length is 14 residues. From germline, CDR1 is LNHDA and CDR2 SQIVND (reference sequence). The V end was cut by 5 bases, the J end by 4 bases, with 14 bases between. CDR3 sequence: CASSAYINSETQYF. CDR3 nucleotides: TGTGCCAGTAGTGCGTACATTAACTCAGAGACCCAGTACTTC.

The V call is TRBV7-6, the J call TRBJ2-1, with D possibly being TRBD2 (5 bases). The CDR3 is 16 amino acids. V lost 1 base and J 0 bases, leaving 10 bases between the germline ends. Germline assignment: CDR1 SGHVS and CDR2 FNYEAQ. The CDR3 here is CASSLEVGSSYNEQFF. The CDR3 region has the DNA TGTGCCAGCAGCTTAGAGGTAGGGAGCTCCTACAATGAGCAGTTCTTC.